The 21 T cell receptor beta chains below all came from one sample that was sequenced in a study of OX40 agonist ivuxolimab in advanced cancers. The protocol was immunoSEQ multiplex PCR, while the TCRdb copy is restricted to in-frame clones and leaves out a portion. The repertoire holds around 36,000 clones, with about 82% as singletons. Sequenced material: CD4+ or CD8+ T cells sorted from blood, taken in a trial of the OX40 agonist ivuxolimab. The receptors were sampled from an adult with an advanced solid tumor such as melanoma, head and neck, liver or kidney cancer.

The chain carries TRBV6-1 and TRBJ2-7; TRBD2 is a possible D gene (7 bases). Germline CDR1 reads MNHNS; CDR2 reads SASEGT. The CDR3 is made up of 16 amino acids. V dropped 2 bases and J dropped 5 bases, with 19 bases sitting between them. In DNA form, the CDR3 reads TGTGCCAGCAGTGAATATGGGGTTGGGGGGGCGGACGAGCAGTACTTC. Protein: CASSEYGVGGADEQYF.

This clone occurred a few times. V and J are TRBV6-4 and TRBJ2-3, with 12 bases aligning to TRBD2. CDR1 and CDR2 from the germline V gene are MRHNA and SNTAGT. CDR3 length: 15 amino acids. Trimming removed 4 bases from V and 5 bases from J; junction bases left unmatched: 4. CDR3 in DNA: TGTGCCAGCAGTGTTCTAGCGGGGGGGCAAGATACGCAGTATTTT. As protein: CASSVLAGGQDTQYF.

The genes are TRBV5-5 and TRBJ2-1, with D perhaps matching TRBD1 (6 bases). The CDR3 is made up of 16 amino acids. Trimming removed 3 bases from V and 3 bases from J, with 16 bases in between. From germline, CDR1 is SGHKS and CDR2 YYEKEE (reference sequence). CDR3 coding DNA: TGTGCCAGCAGCTGGGAGACAGGAAACTTCTACAATGAGCAGTTCTTC. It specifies CASSWETGNFYNEQFF.

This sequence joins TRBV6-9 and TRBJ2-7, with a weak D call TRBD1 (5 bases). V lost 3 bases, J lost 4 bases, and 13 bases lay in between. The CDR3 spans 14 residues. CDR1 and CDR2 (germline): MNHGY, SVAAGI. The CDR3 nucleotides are TGTGCCAGCAGTTACTCGGATGCAGGGTACGAGCAGTACTTC. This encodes CASSYSDAGYEQYF.

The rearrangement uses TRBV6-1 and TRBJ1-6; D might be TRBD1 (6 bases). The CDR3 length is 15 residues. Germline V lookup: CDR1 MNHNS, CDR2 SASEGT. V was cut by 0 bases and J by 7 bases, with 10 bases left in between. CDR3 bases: TGTGCCAGCAGTGAAGCGGAGACAGGAAATTCACCCCTCCACTTT. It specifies CASSEAETGNSPLHF.

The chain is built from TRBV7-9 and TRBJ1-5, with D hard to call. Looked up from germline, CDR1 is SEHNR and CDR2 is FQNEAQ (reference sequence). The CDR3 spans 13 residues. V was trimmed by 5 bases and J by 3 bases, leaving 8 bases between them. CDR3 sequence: CASSLASNQPQHF. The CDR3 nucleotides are TGTGCCAGCAGCCTGGCATCCAATCAGCCCCAGCATTTT.

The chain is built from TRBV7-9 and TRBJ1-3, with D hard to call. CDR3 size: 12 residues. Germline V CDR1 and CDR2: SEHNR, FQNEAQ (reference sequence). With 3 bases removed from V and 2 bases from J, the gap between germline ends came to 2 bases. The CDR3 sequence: CASSLTGNTIYF. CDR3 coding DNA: TGTGCCAGCAGCTTGACTGGAAACACCATATATTTT.

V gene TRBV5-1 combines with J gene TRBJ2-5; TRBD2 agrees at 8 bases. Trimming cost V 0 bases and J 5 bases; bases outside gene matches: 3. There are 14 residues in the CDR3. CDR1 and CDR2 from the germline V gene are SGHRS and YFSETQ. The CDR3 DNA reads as TGCGCCAGCAGCTTGGCGGGGGGGTACGAGACCCAGTACTTC. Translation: CASSLAGGYETQYF.

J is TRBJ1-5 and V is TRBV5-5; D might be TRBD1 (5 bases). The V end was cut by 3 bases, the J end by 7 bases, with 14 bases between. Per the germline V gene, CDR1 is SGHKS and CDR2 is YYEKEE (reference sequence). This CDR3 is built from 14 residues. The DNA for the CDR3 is TGTGCCAGCAGCTCGGGACCCCTGATCCAGCCCCAGCATTTT. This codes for CASSSGPLIQPQHF.

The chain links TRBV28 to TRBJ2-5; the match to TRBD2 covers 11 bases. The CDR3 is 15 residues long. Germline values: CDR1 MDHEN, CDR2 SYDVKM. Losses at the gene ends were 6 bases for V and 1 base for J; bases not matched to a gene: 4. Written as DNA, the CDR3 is TGTGCCAGCAGACTAGCGGGGGACCTCCAAGAGACCCAGTACTTC. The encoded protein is CASRLAGDLQETQYF.

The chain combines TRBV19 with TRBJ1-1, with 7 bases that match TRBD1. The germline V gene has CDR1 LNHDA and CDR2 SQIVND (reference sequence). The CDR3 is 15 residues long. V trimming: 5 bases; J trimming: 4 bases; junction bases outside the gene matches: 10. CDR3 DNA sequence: TGTGCCAGTAGTCACTTCCACAGGGGAATCACTGAAGCTTTCTTT. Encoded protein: CASSHFHRGITEAFF.

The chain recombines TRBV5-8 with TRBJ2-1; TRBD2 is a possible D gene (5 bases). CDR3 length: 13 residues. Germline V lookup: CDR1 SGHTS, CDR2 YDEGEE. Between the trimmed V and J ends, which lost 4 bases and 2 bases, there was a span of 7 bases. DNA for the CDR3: TGTGCCAGCAGCCGGGATCCCTACAATGAGCAGTTCTTC. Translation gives CASSRDPYNEQFF.

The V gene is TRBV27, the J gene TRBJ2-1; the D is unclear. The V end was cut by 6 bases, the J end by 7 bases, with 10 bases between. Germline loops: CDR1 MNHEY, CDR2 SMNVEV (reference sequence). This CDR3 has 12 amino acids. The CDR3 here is CASSLGWNEQFF. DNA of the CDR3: TGTGCCAGCAGCCTTGGGTGGAATGAGCAGTTCTTC.

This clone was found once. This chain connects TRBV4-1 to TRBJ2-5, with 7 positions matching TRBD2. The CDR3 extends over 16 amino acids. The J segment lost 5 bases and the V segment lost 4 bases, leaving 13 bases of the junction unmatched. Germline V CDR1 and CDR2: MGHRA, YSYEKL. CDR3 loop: CASSPETAGEGETQYF. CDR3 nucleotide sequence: TGCGCCAGCAGCCCAGAAACGGCGGGAGAAGGGGAGACCCAGTACTTC.

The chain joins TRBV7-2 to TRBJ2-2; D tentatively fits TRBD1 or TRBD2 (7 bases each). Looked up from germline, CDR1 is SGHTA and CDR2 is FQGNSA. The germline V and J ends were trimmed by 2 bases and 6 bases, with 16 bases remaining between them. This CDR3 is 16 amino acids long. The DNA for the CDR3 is TGTGCCAGCAGCTTAAATGGGAGGGGGCGATCCGGGGAGCTGTTTTTT. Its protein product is CASSLNGRGRSGELFF.

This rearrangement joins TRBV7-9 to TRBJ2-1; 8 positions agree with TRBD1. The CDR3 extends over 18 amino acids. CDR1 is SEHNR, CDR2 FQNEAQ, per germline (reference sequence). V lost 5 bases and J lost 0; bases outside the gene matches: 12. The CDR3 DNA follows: TGTGCCAGCAGCCCCCCGACAGGGGTTGTAAGCTCCTACAATGAGCAGTTCTTC. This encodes CASSPPTGVVSSYNEQFF.

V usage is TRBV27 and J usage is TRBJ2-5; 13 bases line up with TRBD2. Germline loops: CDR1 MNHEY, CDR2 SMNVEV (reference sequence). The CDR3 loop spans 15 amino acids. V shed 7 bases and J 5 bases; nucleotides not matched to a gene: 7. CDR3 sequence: CASTRTSGSRETQYF. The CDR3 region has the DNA TGTGCCAGCACAAGGACTAGCGGGAGTAGGGAGACCCAGTACTTC.

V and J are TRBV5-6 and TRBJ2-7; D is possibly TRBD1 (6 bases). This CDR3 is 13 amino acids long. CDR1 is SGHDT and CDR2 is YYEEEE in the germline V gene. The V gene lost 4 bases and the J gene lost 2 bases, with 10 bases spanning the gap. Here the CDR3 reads CASSRQVAYEQYF. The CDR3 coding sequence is TGTGCCAGCAGCCGACAGGTCGCCTACGAGCAGTACTTC.

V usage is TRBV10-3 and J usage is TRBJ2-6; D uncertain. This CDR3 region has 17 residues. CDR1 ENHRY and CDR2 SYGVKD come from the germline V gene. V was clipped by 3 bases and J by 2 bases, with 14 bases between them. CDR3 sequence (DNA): TGTGCCATCAGTGATACCCCAGCAGGAACTGGGGCCAACGTCCTGACTTTC. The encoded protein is CAISDTPAGTGANVLTF.

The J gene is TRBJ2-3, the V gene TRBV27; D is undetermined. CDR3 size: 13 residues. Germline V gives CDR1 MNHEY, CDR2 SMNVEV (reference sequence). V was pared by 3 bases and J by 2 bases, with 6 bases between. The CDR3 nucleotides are TGTGCCAGCAGTTTCTTTACCACAGATACGCAGTATTTT. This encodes CASSFFTTDTQYF.

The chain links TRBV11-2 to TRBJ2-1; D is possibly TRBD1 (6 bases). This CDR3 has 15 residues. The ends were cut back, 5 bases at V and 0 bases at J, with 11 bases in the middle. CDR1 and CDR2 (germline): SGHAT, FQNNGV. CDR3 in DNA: TGTGCCAGCAGCAAAGGACAGAGCTCCTACAATGAGCAGTTCTTC. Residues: CASSKGQSSYNEQFF.